This T cell receptor beta chain is drawn from a study of T cell clusters in autoimmune cytopenias. Study-wide points: The T cell clusters came from computational analysis alone and lack functional validation.

Multiplex touch-down PCR amplified TRB using TRB-A and TRB-B pools in one tube. Reanalyzing the multiplex PCR reads, TCRdb keeps one entry per CDR3 protein, without DNA. The repertoire table contains about 240 distinct CDR3 sequences. TRB was amplified from 250 ng of peripheral blood genomic DNA per sample. This clonotype is deemed medium-sized by its frequency. Its matching antigen is unknown. Per germline, CDR1 GTSNPN and CDR2 SVGIG (reference sequence). CDR3 size: 17 residues. The clonotype comes from a human donor with an autoimmune cytopenia or autoimmune hepatitis (not recorded which). J is TRBJ1-5 and V is TRBV30; absent DNA, TCRdb's TRBD1 call cannot be checked. Sequencing was carried out using peripheral blood. CDR3 sequence reads: CAWSVRDFGSGNQPQHF.